This T cell receptor (beta chain) was identified during a study of blood T cell repertoires in COVID-19. For the study at large: Sample material is recorded as cDNA or gDNA derived from T cells, B-cell-depleted T cells, or PBMCs.

The table lists this clone with a count of one. Trimming took 8 bases from V and 8 from J; bases not matched to a gene: 9. This CDR3 has 13 residues. The repertoire was sequenced with immunoSEQ multiplex PCR; TCRdb's copy has only in-frame clones and lacks some. The sample comprises approximately 70,000 clones, around 90% of which are singletons, and about 2.5% rests with the top ten. What was sequenced was peripheral blood. This rearrangement joins TRBV23-1 to TRBJ2-1; 7 bases map to TRBD1. TRBV23-1 is an ORF for which the function is uncertain. The receptor was isolated from a human donor in a cohort sampled during active COVID-19. CDR3 coding DNA: TGCGCCAGCCTGACAGGGAGTCCCGATGAGCAGTTCTTC. Encoded protein: CASLTGSPDEQFF.